The 28 T cell receptor beta chains given below trace back to one sample, sequenced in a study of T cells in Graves' hyperthyroidism and ophthalmopathy. Using RNA transcripts as the source, TCR beta CDR3 regions were amplified. HTBI primers drove first-round RT-PCR of the TCR CDR3. TCRdb itself ran the multiplex PCR reads through MiXCR, one entry per CDR3 protein. Among approximately 600,000 distinct CDR3 sequences listed, 20% to 25% were seen once. What was sequenced was blood. Receptors originate from a man younger than 45 with Graves' ophthalmopathy.

Many counts were recorded for this clonotype. This chain connects TRBV9 to TRBJ2-5; TRBD2 might be the D (6 bases). Germline V gene lookup returns CDR1 SGDLS and CDR2 YYNGEE. Trimming left V 3 bases short and J 2 bases short, with 17 bases between. The CDR3 covers 16 residues. DNA for the CDR3: TGTGCCAGCAGCGCAAACCCGGCGGAGGGGCAAGAGACCCAGTACTTC. As protein: CASSANPAEGQETQYF.

This chain connects TRBV12-3 or TRBV12-4 to TRBJ1-3, with 7 bases that match TRBD1. V lost 6 bases and J lost 4; bases outside the gene matches: 9. The CDR3 sequence is 15 residues long. CDR3 protein: CASRIRQGAGNTIYF. As DNA, the CDR3 is TGTGCCAGCAGAATTAGACAGGGTGCAGGAAACACCATATATTTT.

There are a few counts of this clonotype. This sequence joins TRBV30 and TRBJ1-6, with D maybe TRBD1 (5 bases). With 0 bases removed from V and 5 bases from J, the gap between germline ends came to 14 bases. The CDR3 extends over 16 amino acids. CDR1 GTSNPN and CDR2 SVGIG come from the germline V gene (reference sequence). CDR3 amino acids: CAWSVPRGANNSPLHF. Written as DNA, the CDR3 is TGTGCCTGGAGTGTACCGAGAGGGGCCAATAATTCACCCCTCCACTTT.

This clonotype appeared a few times. The chain has TRBV10-3 and TRBJ1-2; a possible D gene is TRBD1 (5 bases). The V gene's germline CDR1 is ENHRY and CDR2 SYGVKD. This CDR3 has 12 amino acids. Deletions cut 8 bases from V and 8 bases from J, with 15 bases between. The CDR3 coding sequence is TGTGCCATCGGGGCGGGAGGGAAGGGCTACACCTTC. As protein: CAIGAGGKGYTF.

The chain couples TRBV20-1 to TRBJ2-3, with 8 bases fitting TRBD2. Trimming removed 6 bases from V and 0 bases from J; junction bases left unmatched: 8. The germline gives CDR1 DFQATT, CDR2 SNEGSKA (reference sequence). This CDR3 is built from 15 residues. CDR3 in DNA: TGCAGTGCCCTACCCGCTAGCGGGAGCACAGATACGCAGTATTTT. Amino acid sequence: CSALPASGSTDTQYF.

The J gene is TRBJ2-4, the V gene TRBV7-2; D unresolved. CDR3 length: 15 amino acids. The germline gives CDR1 SGHTA, CDR2 FQGNSA. The V gene lost 4 bases and the J gene lost 6 bases, with 16 bases spanning the gap. CDR3 loop: CASSSMAQSANIQYF. For the CDR3, the DNA is TGTGCCAGCAGCTCCATGGCCCAATCAGCAAACATTCAGTACTTC. The full variable domain, its missing parts supplied by reference TRBV7-2 and TRBJ2-4, is GAGVSQSPSNKVTEKGKDVELRCDPISGHTALYWYRQSLGQGLEFLIYFQGNSAPDKSGLPSDRFSAERTGGSVSTLTIQRTQQEDSAVYLCASSSMAQSANIQYFGAGTRLSVL.

At least ten counts were recorded for this clonotype. V gene TRBV6-2 or TRBV6-3 combines with J gene TRBJ1-5, with D possibly matching TRBD1 (5 bases). V shed 2 bases and J shed 7 bases, with 15 bases lying between them. This CDR3 is 15 amino acids long. The V gene's germline CDR1 is MNHEY and CDR2 SVGEGT. The CDR3 here is CASSYGTLGRQPQHF. As DNA, the CDR3 is TGTGCCAGCAGTTACGGGACCCTTGGAAGACAGCCCCAGCATTTT.

This chain uses TRBV7-9 with TRBJ2-1; the match to TRBD2 covers 8 bases. V trimming: 8 bases; J trimming: 7 bases; junction bases outside the gene matches: 10. Germline V gene lookup returns CDR1 SEHNR and CDR2 FQNEAQ (reference sequence). This CDR3 has 14 amino acids. The CDR3 loop reads CASWSGSIRNEQFF. As DNA, the CDR3 is TGTGCCAGCTGGAGCGGGAGTATCAGGAATGAGCAGTTCTTC.

The gene calls are TRBV4-2 and TRBJ1-1, with D possibly TRBD1 on 6 matching bases. Between the trimmed V and J ends, which lost 5 bases and 1 base, there was a span of 17 bases. The CDR3 sequence is 16 residues long. Germline lookup yields CDR1 LGHNA and CDR2 YNFKEQ. The CDR3: CASSLHNRAANTEAFF. The CDR3 DNA reads TGTGCCAGCAGCTTGCACAACAGGGCGGCGAACACTGAAGCTTTCTTT.

The V gene is TRBV28, the J gene TRBJ1-1; 9 bases are a match to TRBD1. Trimming took 1 base from V and 11 from J; bases not matched to a gene: 5. This CDR3 comprises 13 residues. The germline V gene encodes CDR1 MDHEN and CDR2 SYDVKM. The CDR3 DNA is TGTGCCAGCAGTTTATCGCCACAGGGGGCGGCTTTCTTT. Amino acids: CASSLSPQGAAFF. The variable domain in full, completed from reference TRBV28 and TRBJ1-1, reads DVKVTQSSRYLVKRTGEKVFLECVQDMDHENMFWYRQDPGLGLRLIYFSYDVKMKEKGDIPEGYSVSREKKERFSLILESASTNQTSMYLCASSLSPQGAAFFGQGTRLTVV.

The chain uses TRBV6-1 and TRBJ2-6; perhaps D is TRBD1 or TRBD2 (5 bases each). The CDR3 runs 17 residues. With 7 bases removed from V and 0 bases from J, the gap between germline ends came to 16 bases. CDR1 and CDR2 from the germline V gene are MNHNS and SASEGT. CDR3 loop: CASTTGTGSSGANVLTF. In DNA, the CDR3 is TGTGCCAGCACTACCGGGACGGGGAGCTCTGGGGCCAACGTCCTGACTTTC.

The V gene is TRBV6-2 or TRBV6-3, the J gene TRBJ2-1; 7 bases fit TRBD2. The CDR3 has 15 amino acids. Germline-derived CDR1 and CDR2 are MNHEY and SVGEGT. V was pared by 0 bases and J by 7 bases, with 6 bases of the junction left unmatched. The CDR3, as DNA: TGTGCCAGCAGTTACTCGGCGGGAGTTCAGAATGAGCAGTTCTTC. It yields the protein CASSYSAGVQNEQFF.

This clonotype was detected many times. As DNA, the CDR3 is TGTGCCAGCAGTTTTAATCCCTACGAGCAGTACTTC. Protein: CASSFNPYEQYF. The gene calls are TRBV28 and TRBJ2-7; unclear D gene. Germline V gene data show CDR1 as MDHEN and CDR2 as SYDVKM. The V end was cut by 3 bases, the J end by 2 bases, with 5 bases between. CDR3 length: 12 amino acids. The entire variable domain, with the rest obtained from reference TRBV28 and TRBJ2-7, is as follows: DVKVTQSSRYLVKRTGEKVFLECVQDMDHENMFWYRQDPGLGLRLIYFSYDVKMKEKGDIPEGYSVSREKKERFSLILESASTNQTSMYLCASSFNPYEQYFGPGTRLTVT.

This clonotype showed up just a few times. The chain uses TRBV6-1 and TRBJ2-2; 7 bases align to TRBD1. J gave up 7 bases and V 6 bases, and 11 bases lay outside the gene matches. There are 15 residues in the CDR3. Germline V lookup: CDR1 MNHNS, CDR2 SASEGT. CDR3 nucleotides: TGTGCCAGCAGCAATACCGGGACAGCAGACGGGGAGCTGTTTTTT. Translated, it gives CASSNTGTADGELFF.

This clonotype was seen a few times. The chain has TRBV12-3 or TRBV12-4 and TRBJ2-7; D call uncertain. Trimming shortened V by 5 bases and J by 0 bases, and 11 bases separated the two germline ends. The CDR3 runs to 14 residues. The CDR3 bases are TGTGCCAGCAGTAGTGAAGCCGGCTCCTACGAGCAGTACTTC. Amino acid sequence: CASSSEAGSYEQYF.

This clonotype has only a few counts. This sequence joins TRBV6-5 and TRBJ2-5; D tentatively fits TRBD1 or TRBD2 (5 bases each). V lost 2 bases, J lost 4 bases, and 11 bases lay in between. The germline V gene has CDR1 MNHEY and CDR2 SVGAGI. This CDR3 region has 14 residues. CDR3 DNA: TGTGCCAGCAGTTACGGTGGGGGAGTAGAGACCCAGTACTTC. This gives the protein CASSYGGGVETQYF.

This clonotype was observed a few times. The rearrangement uses TRBV27 and TRBJ2-1, with D possibly being TRBD2 (6 bases). Between the trimmed V and J ends, which lost 6 bases and 7 bases, there was a span of 25 bases. The CDR3 contains 17 residues. Germline CDR1 reads MNHEY; CDR2 reads SMNVEV (reference sequence). The CDR3 region has the DNA TGTGCCAGCAGCCCTCTATTCGGCGGGAAGGAAGGGAATGAGCAGTTCTTC. Its protein product is CASSPLFGGKEGNEQFF.

The rearrangement joins TRBV6-2 or TRBV6-3 to TRBJ1-5; D might be TRBD1 (6 bases). This CDR3 spans 17 amino acids. The germline CDR1 and CDR2 sequences are MNHEY and SVGEGT. The V end lost 4 bases, the J end lost 5 bases, and 21 bases lay between the germline ends. CDR3 sequence (DNA): TGTGCCAGCAGTTTTAGCGCCGGGACACTACTCTATCAGCCCCAGCATTTT. Amino acids: CASSFSAGTLLYQPQHF.

The V gene is TRBV9, the J gene TRBJ2-5; D is possibly TRBD2 (5 bases). The germline V gene encodes CDR1 SGDLS and CDR2 YYNGEE. Trimming cost V 3 bases and J 1 base, with 10 bases left between them. CDR3 size: 14 residues. The chain's CDR3 is CASSGTGSQETQYF. The CDR3 region has the DNA TGTGCCAGCAGCGGTACGGGGTCCCAAGAGACCCAGTACTTC. Full variable domain (missing parts from reference TRBV9 and TRBJ2-5): DSGVTQTPKHLITATGQRVTLRCSPRSGDLSVYWYQQSLDQGLQFLIQYYNGEERAKGNILERFSAQQFPDLHSELNLSSLELGDSALYFCASSGTGSQETQYFGPGTRLLVL.

This clonotype was seen ten or more times. The chain recombines TRBV28 with TRBJ1-1; D perhaps matches TRBD1 (5 bases). Germline CDR1 MDHEN, CDR2 SYDVKM. CDR3 length equals 14 residues. The V end lost 4 bases, the J end lost 2 bases, and 11 bases lay between the germline ends. The CDR3 sequence: CASSSPGLNTEAFF. The CDR3 DNA reads TGTGCCAGCAGTTCGCCGGGACTTAACACTGAAGCTTTCTTT.

This clonotype came up a few times. The chain joins TRBV30 to TRBJ2-2, with a tentative D call TRBD2 (6 bases). Germline assignment: CDR1 GTSNPN and CDR2 SVGIG (reference sequence). With 4 bases removed from V and 7 bases from J, the gap between germline ends came to 16 bases. The CDR3 has 14 residues. CDR3 nucleotides: TGTGCCTGGAATTCGGGCGGGAATGTCGGGGAGCTGTTTTTT. Amino acid sequence: CAWNSGGNVGELFF.

This clonotype was counted a few times. V usage is TRBV6-1 and J usage is TRBJ1-6, with 8 positions matching TRBD1. V lost 0 bases to trimming and J lost 9 bases; unmatched junction nucleotides: 7. Germline loops: CDR1 MNHNS, CDR2 SASEGT. The CDR3 is made up of 16 amino acids. CDR3 in DNA: TGTGCCAGCAGTGAAGCGCGAAGGCAGGGGGCTTCACCCCTCCACTTT. It codes for CASSEARRQGASPLHF.

V gene TRBV24-1 combines with J gene TRBJ2-7; D gene ambiguous. The germline V gene has CDR1 KGHDR and CDR2 SFDVKD. The CDR3 consists of 13 residues. Between the trimmed V and J ends, which lost 3 bases and 6 bases, there was a span of 11 bases. In DNA form, the CDR3 reads TGTGCCACCAGTGATGCTGCCTATAGCGAGCAGTACTTC. Translation gives CATSDAAYSEQYF.

The sample holds many counts of this clonotype. This chain connects TRBV2 to TRBJ2-7; D uncertain. Germline loops: CDR1 SNHLY, CDR2 FYNNEI. This CDR3 has 11 residues. V dropped 2 bases and J dropped 6 bases, with 5 bases sitting between them. In nucleotides, the CDR3 is TGTGCCAGCAGTGAATGGTCCGAGCAGTACTTC. Its translation is CASSEWSEQYF.

The chain couples TRBV14 to TRBJ2-5, with 8 bases lining up with TRBD1. This CDR3 has 13 residues. The V gene end was trimmed by 4 bases and the J gene end by 7 bases; junction bases not matched to a gene: 5. Germline V gene sequence: CDR1 SGHDN, CDR2 FVKESK. This chain's CDR3 is CASSLTGEGTQYF. In DNA form, the CDR3 reads TGTGCCAGCAGCCTGACAGGGGAAGGGACCCAGTACTTC.

This chain uses TRBV19 with TRBJ2-1; D tentatively reads TRBD1 or TRBD2 (6 bases each). The CDR3 totals 15 residues. V lost 3 bases and J lost 6, with 15 bases in between. Germline CDR1 and CDR2: LNHDA and SQIVND (reference sequence). CDR3 sequence reads: CASSISRGGFNEQFF. The DNA of the CDR3 is TGTGCCAGTAGTATTTCTAGAGGGGGGTTCAATGAGCAGTTCTTC.

Points on this clonotype: This may arise from a read error, as a much more abundant clone is one base away. V gene TRBV28 combines with J gene TRBJ1-2, with D possibly being TRBD1 (6 bases). The CDR3 is made up of 17 amino acids. The V gene's germline CDR1 is MDHEN and CDR2 SYDVKM. This CDR3 reads CASSLDPRGLLNYGNTF. CDR3 sequence (DNA): TGTGCCAGCAGTTTAGACCCGCGGGGGCTCTTAAACTATGGCAACACCTTC.

This sequence joins TRBV28 and TRBJ1-2, with unresolved D. Trimming shortened V by 6 bases and J by 5 bases, and 10 bases separated the two germline ends. CDR3 size: 12 residues. Germline CDR1 and CDR2: MDHEN and SYDVKM. The CDR3 reads CASRLPGYGYTF. Written as DNA, the CDR3 is TGTGCCAGCAGACTACCGGGGTATGGCTACACCTTC.